These 23 T cell receptor beta chains came from one sample sequenced in a study of early T cells in non-severe SARS-CoV-2 infection. One entry per CDR3 protein results from TCRdb running MiXCR on the 5' RACE reads. This table has just over 65,000 distinct CDR3 sequences, under 15% appearing once. The sequenced material came from whole blood. All receptors derive from an adult who was a healthcare worker with PCR-confirmed SARS-CoV-2 infection or an uninfected control (not recorded which).

This clonotype was detected only once. This sequence joins TRBV6-2 or TRBV6-3 and TRBJ1-5, with TRBD1 as a possible D gene (5 bases). V gave up 1 base and J gave up 7 bases, with 11 bases separating them. This CDR3 contains 14 residues. The germline gives CDR1 MNHEY, CDR2 SVGEGT. CDR3 sequence (DNA): TGTGCCAGCAGTTACTGGGGGGAGGACCAGCCCCAGCATTTT. Its protein is CASSYWGEDQPQHF.

There are a few counts of this clonotype. CDR3 amino acids: CASSFAGQGVADTQYF. The CDR3 DNA reads TGTGCCAGCAGTTTTGCCGGACAGGGAGTGGCAGATACGCAGTATTTT. V gene TRBV28 combines with J gene TRBJ2-3; 8 nucleotides match TRBD1. V lost 3 bases, J lost 4 bases, and 9 bases stayed unmatched. Germline V gives CDR1 MDHEN, CDR2 SYDVKM. The CDR3 loop spans 16 amino acids.

The chain recombines TRBV6-2 or TRBV6-3 with TRBJ1-1; possibly TRBD1 for D (5 bases). Trimming removed 5 bases at V and 6 bases at J, with 16 bases between. Germline values: CDR1 MNHEY, CDR2 SVGEGT. CDR3 length: 14 amino acids. CDR3 sequence: CASSPLRVGPEAFF. In DNA form, the CDR3 reads TGTGCCAGCAGTCCTCTGAGGGTGGGACCTGAAGCTTTCTTT.

In this sample, this clonotype turned up a few times. In DNA, the CDR3 is TGTGCCAGCAGCGTAGCTACGGGACAGGGGCCCACTGAAGCTTTCTTT. Its protein product is CASSVATGQGPTEAFF. The chain employs TRBV9 and TRBJ1-1; TRBD1 aligns across 10 bases. CDR3 length: 16 residues. The V segment lost 0 bases and the J segment 4 bases; nucleotides outside the gene matches: 6. Germline-derived CDR1 and CDR2 are SGDLS and YYNGEE.

In this sample, this clonotype is medium-sized. The chain combines TRBV29-1 with TRBJ2-7; D remains unclear. V lost 6 bases, J lost 0 bases, and 9 bases lay in between. The CDR3 totals 12 residues. Germline V gives CDR1 SQVTM, CDR2 ANQGSEA. The DNA of the CDR3 is TGCAGCGTAACAAGTTCCTCCTACGAGCAGTACTTC. It codes for CSVTSSSYEQYF.

This chain connects TRBV29-1 to TRBJ2-2; D is ambiguous. The length of the CDR3 is 12 residues. Germline values: CDR1 SQVTM, CDR2 ANQGSEA. V lost 6 bases and J lost 3, with 8 bases in between. This CDR3 is CSVTRYTGELFF. The DNA for the CDR3 is TGCAGCGTCACCAGGTACACCGGGGAGCTGTTTTTT.

This clonotype was recorded once. The J gene is TRBJ1-1, the V gene TRBV12-3 or TRBV12-4; D not certain. Trimming pared 3 bases from V and 2 bases from J, leaving 7 bases between. This CDR3 is 13 amino acids long. The DNA of the CDR3 is TGTGCCAGCAGTTTGTACCAAAACACTGAAGCTTTCTTT. It is translated as CASSLYQNTEAFF.

The J gene is TRBJ2-3, the V gene TRBV29-1; 15 bases fit TRBD2. V trimming: 4 bases; J trimming: 6 bases; junction bases outside the gene matches: 2. The CDR3 totals 14 residues. CDR1 SQVTM and CDR2 ANQGSEA come from the germline V gene. The CDR3 DNA is TGCAGCGTTGGGACTAGCGGGAGGGAGGATACGCAGTATTTT. This sequence encodes CSVGTSGREDTQYF.

This clonotype occurred a few times. V is TRBV19 and J is TRBJ2-7, with a weak D call TRBD2 (6 bases). V gave up 2 bases and J gave up 5 bases, with 16 bases separating them. The germline V gene has CDR1 LNHDA and CDR2 SQIVND (reference sequence). The CDR3 length is 15 residues. In nucleotides, the CDR3 is TGTGCCAGTAGTATATCCGGGAGCTATATCGACGAGCAGTACTTC. Its protein product is CASSISGSYIDEQYF.

About this clonotype itself: The DNA is omitted, as the CDR3 cannot be located on it reliably, and the CDR3 follows TCRdb's listing. This chain links TRBV4-1 with TRBJ1-2. The CDR3 is 13 residues long, ends included. Germline-derived CDR1 and CDR2 are MGHRA and YSYEKL. This CDR3 reads CASSQGFGYGNTF.

The V and J genes are TRBV7-2 and TRBJ2-7; no clear D. The CDR3 is 13 amino acids. Germline V lookup: CDR1 SGHTA, CDR2 FQGNSA. V lost 3 bases and J lost 4, with 10 bases in between. CDR3 sequence reads: CASSFNYGYEQYF. Here the CDR3 DNA reads TGTGCCAGCAGCTTTAATTATGGGTACGAGCAGTACTTC.

The CDR3 sequence: CASSEGVGEKLFF. Written as DNA, the CDR3 is TGTGCCAGCAGTGAAGGGGTGGGTGAAAAACTGTTTTTT. The V call is TRBV28, the J call TRBJ1-4; the D gene is possibly TRBD1 (5 bases). The CDR3 extends over 13 amino acids. Trimming pared 5 bases from V and 7 bases from J, leaving 11 bases between. Germline loops: CDR1 MDHEN, CDR2 SYDVKM.

This clonotype was recorded a few times. J is TRBJ2-5 and V is TRBV9, with D possibly being TRBD2 (5 bases). Trimming removed 0 bases from V and 0 bases from J, with 12 bases in between. Germline V lookup: CDR1 SGDLS, CDR2 YYNGEE. The CDR3 totals 16 residues. The CDR3 is CASSVGGDSYQETQYF. Here the CDR3 DNA reads TGTGCCAGCAGCGTAGGGGGAGACTCGTACCAAGAGACCCAGTACTTC.

This clonotype was observed at least ten times. This chain links TRBV5-1 with TRBJ2-7; TRBD2 is a possible D gene (6 bases). V gave up 4 bases and J gave up 3 bases, with 14 bases separating them. Germline CDR1 and CDR2: SGHRS and YFSETQ. There are 14 residues in the CDR3. CDR3 in DNA: TGCGCCAGCAGCCTTGATGCGACTAGCTACGAGCAGTACTTC. Its protein product is CASSLDATSYEQYF.

The chain combines TRBV29-1 with TRBJ1-1; 7 bases line up with TRBD1. V lost 7 bases, J lost 8 bases, and 10 bases stayed unmatched. Germline CDR1 is SQVTM and CDR2 is ANQGSEA. This CDR3 comprises 12 residues. CDR3 in DNA: TGCAGCGGGATCCCAGGGACAGCAGAAGCTTTCTTT. The encoded protein is CSGIPGTAEAFF.

This clonotype has at least ten counts. The V gene is TRBV5-1, the J gene TRBJ2-3; 7 positions agree with TRBD1. Germline V gives CDR1 SGHRS, CDR2 YFSETQ. The CDR3 totals 15 residues. V shed 2 bases, J shed 2 bases, and the junction held 5 bases outside the gene matches. CDR3 region: CASSFRGTVTDTQYF. DNA of the CDR3: TGCGCCAGCAGCTTCAGAGGGACAGTCACAGATACGCAGTATTTT. Full variable domain (rest looked up from reference TRBV5-1 and TRBJ2-3): KAGVTQTPRYLIKTRGQQVTLSCSPISGHRSVSWYQQTPGQGLQFLFEYFSETQRNKGNFPGRFSGRQFSNSRSEMNVSTLELGDSALYLCASSFRGTVTDTQYFGPGTRLTVL.

In its sample, this clonotype was seen many times. V and J are TRBV20-1 and TRBJ2-7; tentatively, D is TRBD1 (7 bases). Germline V gene data show CDR1 as DFQATT and CDR2 as SNEGSKA (reference sequence). V shed 5 bases and J shed 7 bases, with 18 bases lying between them. The CDR3 runs 13 residues. The CDR3 coding sequence is TGCAGTGCTGATCGGACAGGAGGGTGGGAGCAGTACTTC. Its translation: CSADRTGGWEQYF.

This clonotype was seen at least ten times. V and J are TRBV7-8 and TRBJ2-1, with TRBD1 identical over 7 bases. J lost 7 bases, V lost 1 base, and 1 base had no gene match. This CDR3 contains 13 residues. Germline V gene data show CDR1 as SGHVS and CDR2 as FQNEAQ. The CDR3 loop is CASSLDRGNEQFF. In DNA form, the CDR3 reads TGTGCCAGCAGCTTAGACAGGGGAAATGAGCAGTTCTTC.

J is TRBJ1-1 and V is TRBV10-2, with D possibly being TRBD1 (5 bases). Trimming left V 4 bases short and J 5 bases short, with 17 bases between. CDR3 length: 15 amino acids. Germline CDR1 is WSHSY and CDR2 is SAAADI. The CDR3 region is CASSVVDTTFTEAFF. In DNA form, the CDR3 reads TGCGCCAGCAGTGTCGTGGACACTACTTTTACTGAAGCTTTCTTT.

V usage is TRBV7-9 and J usage is TRBJ1-1, with 7 bases that match TRBD1. Germline CDR1 reads SEHNR; CDR2 reads FQNEAQ (reference sequence). This CDR3 has 18 amino acids. J lost 3 bases, V lost 1 base, and 14 bases had no gene match. Here the CDR3 reads CASSLGNRGGKTDTEAFF. DNA of the CDR3: TGTGCCAGCAGCTTAGGAAACAGGGGCGGGAAGACGGACACTGAAGCTTTCTTT.

This clonotype was found a few times. The chain has TRBV29-1 and TRBJ2-1; the match to TRBD2 covers 9 bases. Germline trimming cut 4 bases from V and 0 bases from J; bases unmatched to any gene: 4. This CDR3 region has 15 residues. The germline CDR1 and CDR2 sequences are SQVTM and ANQGSEA. The CDR3 region is CSVGSAGGSYNEQFF. The CDR3 DNA reads as TGCAGCGTTGGTTCAGCGGGAGGCTCCTACAATGAGCAGTTCTTC.

The CDR3 reads CSARRDRGSASYEQYF. The CDR3 nucleotides read TGCAGTGCTAGAAGGGACAGGGGGAGTGCGTCCTACGAGCAGTACTTC. The chain couples TRBV20-1 to TRBJ2-7; 11 nucleotides match TRBD1. Germline CDR1 DFQATT, CDR2 SNEGSKA (reference sequence). The trim removed 2 bases at V and 1 base at J, leaving 7 bases unmatched. The CDR3 runs 16 residues.

The chain uses TRBV6-2 or TRBV6-3 and TRBJ2-7, with D perhaps assigned TRBD1 or TRBD2 (5 bases each). Germline-derived CDR1 and CDR2 are MNHEY and SVGEGT. This CDR3 is built from 14 residues. Trimming left V 7 bases short and J 5 bases short, with 18 bases between. The CDR3 here is CASTRDQGTNEQYF. CDR3 nucleotide sequence: TGTGCCAGCACCCGGGACCAAGGAACCAACGAGCAGTACTTC.